These T cell receptor beta chains were read from a single sample in a study of blood T cell repertoires in COVID-19. Libraries were prepared by immunoSEQ multiplex PCR; TCRdb keeps only in-frame clonotypes and omits some of them. Among some 40,000 clones listed, approximately 80% were seen once. The sequenced material came from peripheral blood. The receptors stem from a human donor in a cohort sampled during active COVID-19. Each CDR3 is given with its conserved first and last residue. A D gene is named only where the DNA matches it firmly. Clone size is stated in some rows and not others, as once, few, many or a class when expanded.

>.|13|TRBD1|TRBJ1-5|TRBV12-5
CASAGTGDQPQHF
TGTGCTAGTGCTGGGACAGGGGACCAGCCCCAGCATTTT
>.|15|.|TRBJ1-6|TRBV3-1/TRBV3-2
CASSQSGRGNSPLHF
TGTGCCAGCAGCCAATCAGGAAGGGGGAATTCACCCCTCCACTTT
>.|14|TRBD2|TRBJ2-1|TRBV7-2
CASSLNGLAKEQFF
TGTGCCAGCAGCTTAAACGGACTAGCGAAAGAGCAGTTCTTC
>.|14|.|TRBJ1-1|TRBV10-3
CAISGRDPNTEAFF
TGTGCCATCAGTGGCCGGGATCCTAACACTGAAGCTTTCTTT
>.|13|TRBD1|TRBJ2-6|TRBV5-5
CASSFGTGGVLTF
TGTGCCAGCAGCTTTGGGACAGGGGGCGTCCTGACTTTC
>.|12|.|TRBJ2-3|TRBV3-1/TRBV3-2
CASSQTGDTQYF
TGTGCCAGCAGCCAGACTGGGGATACGCAGTATTTT
>.|17|TRBD2|TRBJ2-3|TRBV9
CASSPRGGLAGTDTQYF
TGTGCCAGCAGCCCGCGAGGGGGACTAGCGGGCACAGATACGCAGTATTTT
>.|17|.|TRBJ2-3|TRBV10-2
CASSEPRLGGTADTQYF
TGCGCCAGCAGTGAGCCGAGACTGGGCGGGACCGCAGATACGCAGTATTTT
>.|13|TRBD1|TRBJ2-7|TRBV19
CASSTQQGTEQYF
TGTGCCAGTAGTACCCAACAGGGGACCGAGCAGTACTTC
>.|16|.|TRBJ2-6|TRBV28
CASSSASGAGANVLTF
TGTGCCAGCAGTTCCGCCTCAGGCGCCGGGGCCAACGTCCTGACTTTC
>.|13|.|TRBJ1-2|TRBV18
CASSRQANYGYTF
TGTGCCAGCTCACGACAGGCGAACTATGGCTACACCTTC
>few|14|.|TRBJ1-1|TRBV11-2
CASSPGGRGTEAFF
TGTGCCAGCAGCCCAGGTGGTCGGGGCACTGAAGCTTTCTTT
>.|18|TRBD2|TRBJ2-3|TRBV27
CASSYTGLAGVSTDTQYF
TGTGCCAGCAGTTACACGGGACTAGCGGGAGTGAGCACAGATACGCAGTATTTT
>.|17|.|TRBJ2-3|TRBV11-3
CASSLRGGYLSTDTQYF
TGTGCCAGCAGCTTAAGGGGGGGCTACCTTAGCACAGATACGCAGTATTTT
>.|17|TRBD1|TRBJ2-7|TRBV11-2
CASSFHPGQGPSYEQYF
TGTGCCAGCAGCTTCCACCCGGGACAGGGACCCTCCTACGAGCAGTACTTC
>.|15|.|TRBJ1-5|TRBV13
CASSFGGHSNQPQHF
TGTGCCAGCAGCTTCGGCGGACATAGCAATCAGCCCCAGCATTTT
>.|14|.|TRBJ2-5|TRBV29-1
CSVEQGSDWETQYF
TGCAGCGTTGAACAGGGATCGGATTGGGAGACCCAGTACTTC
>.|11|.|TRBJ2-7|TRBV5-6
CASSSRQEQYF
TGTGCCAGCAGTTCCCGACAGGAGCAGTACTTC
>.|16|TRBD2|TRBJ2-3|TRBV7-3
CASSDISGSGTDTQYF
TGTGCCAGCAGCGACATTAGCGGGAGCGGGACAGATACGCAGTATTTT
>.|16|TRBD2|TRBJ2-7|TRBV5-1
CASADVFGGGTHEQYF
TGCGCCAGCGCTGACGTTTTCGGGGGGGGCACCCACGAGCAGTACTTC
>.|16|TRBD2|TRBJ2-1|TRBV27
CASSLSGLADYNEQFF
TGTGCCAGCAGTTTATCGGGGCTAGCGGATTACAATGAGCAGTTCTTC
>.|16|TRBD1|TRBJ1-3|TRBV7-2
CASSPRQGAPGNTIYF
TGTGCCAGCAGCCCGAGACAGGGGGCGCCTGGAAACACCATATATTTT
>.|18|TRBD1|TRBJ1-1|TRBV24-1
CATSDIMRQGGENTEAFF
TGTGCCACCAGTGATATAATGAGACAGGGGGGAGAGAACACTGAAGCTTTCTTT
>.|16|.|TRBJ1-4|TRBV5-1
CASSLTGPATNEKLFF
TGCGCCAGCAGCTTGACAGGTCCAGCAACTAATGAAAAACTGTTTTTT
>.|16|TRBD1|TRBJ2-3|TRBV25-1
CASSSAGQGATDTQYF
TGTGCCAGCAGTTCGGCGGGACAGGGGGCTACAGATACGCAGTATTTT
>.|16|TRBD1|TRBJ2-7|TRBV5-1
CASSLVGRGLAYEQYF
TGCGCCAGCAGCTTGGTCGGCAGGGGGCTTGCCTACGAGCAGTACTTC
>few|17|.|TRBJ2-6|TRBV5-1
CASSSGSTLSGANVLTF
TGCGCCAGCAGCTCCGGGTCAACTCTCTCTGGGGCCAACGTCCTGACTTTC
>once|15|TRBD2|TRBJ2-1|TRBV7-7
CASGPLAGAPNEQFF
TGTGCCAGTGGCCCACTAGCGGGAGCTCCGAATGAGCAGTTCTTC
>.|18|TRBD2|TRBJ2-1|TRBV24-1
CATSDSGTSGRVVNEQFF
TGTGCCACCAGTGATTCCGGGACTAGCGGGAGGGTGGTCAATGAGCAGTTCTTC
>.|16|TRBD2|TRBJ2-7|TRBV11-3
CASSFRLAGGLYEQYF
TGTGCCAGCAGCTTCCGACTAGCGGGAGGGTTATACGAGCAGTACTTC
>.|13|.|TRBJ1-3|TRBV19
CASSIGGVNTIYF
TGTGCCAGTAGTATTGGAGGGGTAAACACCATATATTTT
>.|15|.|TRBJ2-7|TRBV7-2
CASSLVGRRLSEQYF
TGTGCCAGCAGCTTAGTTGGGAGACGCCTTAGCGAGCAGTACTTC
>.|14|.|TRBJ1-5|TRBV6-6
CASRLTSSNQPQHF
TGTGCCAGCCGATTAACAAGTTCCAATCAGCCCCAGCATTTT
>few|14|.|TRBJ2-7|TRBV5-1
CASSLMAGSYEQYF
TGCGCCAGCAGCTTGATGGCAGGATCCTACGAGCAGTACTTC
>.|12|.|TRBJ1-1|TRBV29-1
CSVEGGITEAFF
TGCAGCGTGGAGGGGGGGATCACTGAAGCTTTCTTT
>few|14|.|TRBJ1-1|TRBV7-2
CASSLGARNTEAFF
TGTGCCAGCAGCTTAGGCGCTCGGAACACTGAAGCTTTCTTT
>.|13|TRBD2|TRBJ2-3|TRBV5-1
CASSLGLAGELYF
TGCGCCAGCAGCTTGGGACTAGCGGGAGAGTTGTATTTT
>once|16|TRBD2|TRBJ2-3|TRBV11-2
CASSFGGAGDRDTQYF
TGTGCCAGCAGCTTCGGTGGAGCGGGAGACCGCGATACGCAGTATTTT
>medium-sized|14|.|TRBJ2-4|TRBV9
CASSVQGSRDIQYF
TGTGCCAGCAGCGTTCAGGGGTCGAGGGACATTCAGTACTTC
>.|16|TRBD1|TRBJ2-7|TRBV5-1
CASSLGPGGVGLEQYF
TGCGCCAGCAGCTTGGGCCCAGGGGGCGTTGGTTTGGAGCAGTACTTC
>.|16|.|TRBJ1-2|TRBV29-1
CSVEGSDPSSVYGYTF
TGCAGCGTTGAAGGTTCCGATCCTTCGTCAGTCTATGGCTACACCTTC
>.|17|TRBD2|TRBJ2-1|TRBV5-4
CASSLAMGLGISNEQFF
TGTGCCAGCAGCTTGGCGATGGGACTAGGAATATCCAATGAGCAGTTCTTC
>once|14|TRBD1|TRBJ1-3|TRBV10-2
CASCRQGAGNTIYF
TGCGCCAGCTGCCGACAGGGGGCTGGAAACACCATATATTTT
>.|14|.|TRBJ2-3|TRBV2
CASSVQGRTDTQYF
TGTGCCAGCAGTGTGCAGGGCCGCACAGATACGCAGTATTTT
>once|12|.|TRBJ2-5|TRBV5-1
CASSLSVETQYF
TGCGCCAGCAGCCTATCGGTGGAGACCCAGTACTTC
>.|16|.|TRBJ2-3|TRBV5-4
CASSPQTGRRTDTQYF
TGTGCCAGCAGCCCCCAGACAGGGAGGAGGACAGATACGCAGTATTTT